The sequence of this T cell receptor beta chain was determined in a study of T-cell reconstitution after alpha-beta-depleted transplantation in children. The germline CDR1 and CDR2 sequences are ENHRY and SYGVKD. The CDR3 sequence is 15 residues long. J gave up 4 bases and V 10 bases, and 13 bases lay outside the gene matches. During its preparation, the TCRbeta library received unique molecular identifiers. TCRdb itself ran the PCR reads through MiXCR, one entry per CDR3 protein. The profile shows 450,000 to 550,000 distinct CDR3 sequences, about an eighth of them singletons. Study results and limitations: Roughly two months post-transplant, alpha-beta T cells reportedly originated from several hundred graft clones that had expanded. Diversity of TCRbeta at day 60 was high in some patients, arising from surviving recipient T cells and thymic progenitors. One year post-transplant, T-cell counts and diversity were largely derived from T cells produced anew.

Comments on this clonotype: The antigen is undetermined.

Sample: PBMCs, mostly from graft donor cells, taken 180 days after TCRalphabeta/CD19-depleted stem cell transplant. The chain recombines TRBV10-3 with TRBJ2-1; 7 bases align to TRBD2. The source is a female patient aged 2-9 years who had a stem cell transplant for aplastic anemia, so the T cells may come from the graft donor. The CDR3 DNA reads TGTGCCACCCACGCTTTGGGGAGGGGATACAATGAGCAGTTCTTC. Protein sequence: CATHALGRGYNEQFF.